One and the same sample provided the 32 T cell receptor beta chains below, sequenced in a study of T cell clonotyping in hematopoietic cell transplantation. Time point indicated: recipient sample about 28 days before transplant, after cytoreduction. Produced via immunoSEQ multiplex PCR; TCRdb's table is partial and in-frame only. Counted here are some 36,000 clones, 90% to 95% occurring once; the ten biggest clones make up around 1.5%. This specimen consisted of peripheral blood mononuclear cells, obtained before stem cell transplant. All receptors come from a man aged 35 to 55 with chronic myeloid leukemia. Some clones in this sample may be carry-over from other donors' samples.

The CDR3 protein is CASSYSGNSYNEQFF. The CDR3 DNA follows: TGTGCCAGCAGTTACTCGGGAAACTCCTACAATGAGCAGTTCTTC. The J gene is TRBJ2-1, the V gene TRBV6-5; D unresolved. V was pared by 0 bases and J by 0 bases, with 6 bases between. CDR1 and CDR2 (germline): MNHEY, SVGAGI. The length of the CDR3 is 15 residues.

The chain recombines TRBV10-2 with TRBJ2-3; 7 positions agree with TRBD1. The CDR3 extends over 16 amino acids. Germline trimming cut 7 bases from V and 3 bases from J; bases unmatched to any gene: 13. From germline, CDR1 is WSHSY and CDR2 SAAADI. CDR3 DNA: TGCGCCAGCACTACTCTAGGACAGGTGTTAACAGATACGCAGTATTTT. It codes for CASTTLGQVLTDTQYF.

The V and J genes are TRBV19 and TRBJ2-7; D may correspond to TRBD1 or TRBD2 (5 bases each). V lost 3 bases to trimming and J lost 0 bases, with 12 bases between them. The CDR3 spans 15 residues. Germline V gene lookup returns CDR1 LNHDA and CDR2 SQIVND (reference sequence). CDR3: CASSILRGGSYEQYF. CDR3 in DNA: TGTGCCAGTAGTATTCTCCGTGGGGGCTCCTACGAGCAGTACTTC.

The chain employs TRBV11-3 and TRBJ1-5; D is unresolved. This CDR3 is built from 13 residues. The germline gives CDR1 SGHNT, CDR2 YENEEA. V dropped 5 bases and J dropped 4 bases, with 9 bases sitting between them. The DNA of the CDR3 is TGTGCCAGCAGCCCGGCCTATAATCAGCCCCAGCATTTT. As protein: CASSPAYNQPQHF.

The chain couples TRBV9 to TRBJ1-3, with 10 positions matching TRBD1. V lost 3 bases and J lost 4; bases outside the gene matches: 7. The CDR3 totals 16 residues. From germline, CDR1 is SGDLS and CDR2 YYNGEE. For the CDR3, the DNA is TGTGCCAGCAGCGCGGGACAGGGGTCGAAAGGAAACACCATATATTTT. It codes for CASSAGQGSKGNTIYF.

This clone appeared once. The CDR3 sequence is CASRWGPQETQYF. DNA of the CDR3: TGTGCCAGCCGTTGGGGGCCCCAAGAGACCCAGTACTTC. The genes are TRBV27 and TRBJ2-5, with D tentatively TRBD1 (6 bases). CDR3 length equals 13 residues. Germline lookup yields CDR1 MNHEY and CDR2 SMNVEV (reference sequence). Trimming pared 8 bases from V and 1 base from J, leaving 11 bases between.

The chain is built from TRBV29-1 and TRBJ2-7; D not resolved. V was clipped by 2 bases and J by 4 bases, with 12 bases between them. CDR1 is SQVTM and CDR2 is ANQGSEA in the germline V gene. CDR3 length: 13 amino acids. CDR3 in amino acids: CSVEREVGYEQYF. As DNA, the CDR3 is TGCAGCGTTGAACGAGAAGTGGGTTACGAGCAGTACTTC.

DNA of the CDR3: TGTGCCAGCAGTCAGGACACCCTTAATGAAAAACTGTTTTTT. Protein sequence: CASSQDTLNEKLFF. This sequence joins TRBV2 and TRBJ1-4, with D possibly TRBD1 on 5 matching bases. V lost 5 bases and J lost 4, with 11 bases in between. The CDR3 covers 14 residues. Germline CDR1 SNHLY, CDR2 FYNNEI.

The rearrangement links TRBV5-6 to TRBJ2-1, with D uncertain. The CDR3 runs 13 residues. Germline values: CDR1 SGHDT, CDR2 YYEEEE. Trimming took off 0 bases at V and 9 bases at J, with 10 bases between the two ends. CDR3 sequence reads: CASSLATGSEQFF. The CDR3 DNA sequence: TGTGCCAGCAGCTTGGCCACGGGCAGTGAGCAGTTCTTC.

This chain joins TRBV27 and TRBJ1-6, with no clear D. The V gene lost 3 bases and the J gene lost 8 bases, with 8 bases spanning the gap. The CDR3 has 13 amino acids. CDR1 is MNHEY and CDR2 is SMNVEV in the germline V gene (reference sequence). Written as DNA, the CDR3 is TGTGCCAGCAGTTTGAACTCCTATTCACCCCTCCACTTT. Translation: CASSLNSYSPLHF.

CDR3 DNA sequence: TGCGCCAGCAGCTTCCTCTCAAGCTTCTATGGCTACACCTTC. Translating it yields CASSFLSSFYGYTF. The V and J genes are TRBV5-1 and TRBJ1-2; D not certain. V lost 2 bases to trimming and J lost 4 bases, with 12 bases between them. Germline values: CDR1 SGHRS, CDR2 YFSETQ. CDR3 size: 14 residues.

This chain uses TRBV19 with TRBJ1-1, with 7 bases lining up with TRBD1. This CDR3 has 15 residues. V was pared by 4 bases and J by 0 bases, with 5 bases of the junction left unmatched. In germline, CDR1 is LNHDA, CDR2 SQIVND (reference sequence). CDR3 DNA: TGTGCCAGTAGTAACCAGGGGGGGATGAACACTGAAGCTTTCTTT. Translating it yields CASSNQGGMNTEAFF.

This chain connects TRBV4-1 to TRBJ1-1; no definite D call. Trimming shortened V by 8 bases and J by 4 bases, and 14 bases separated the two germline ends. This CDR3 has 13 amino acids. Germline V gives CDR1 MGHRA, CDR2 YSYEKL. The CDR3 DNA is TGCGCCAGCCTGAGTGTATCGGGCACTGAAGCTTTCTTT. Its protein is CASLSVSGTEAFF.

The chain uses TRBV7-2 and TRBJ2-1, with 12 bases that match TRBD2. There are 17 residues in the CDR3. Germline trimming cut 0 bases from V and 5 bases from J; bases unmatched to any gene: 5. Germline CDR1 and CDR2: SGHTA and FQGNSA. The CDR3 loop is CASSLARTSGVNNEQFF. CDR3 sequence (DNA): TGTGCCAGCAGCTTAGCTCGGACTAGCGGGGTTAACAATGAGCAGTTCTTC.

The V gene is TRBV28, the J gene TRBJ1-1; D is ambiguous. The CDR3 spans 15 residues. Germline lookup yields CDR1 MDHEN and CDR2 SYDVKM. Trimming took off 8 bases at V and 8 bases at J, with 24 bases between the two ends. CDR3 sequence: CASSPAGLSTVEAFF. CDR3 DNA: TGTGCCAGCTCCCCCGCAGGATTGTCAACTGTAGAAGCTTTCTTT.

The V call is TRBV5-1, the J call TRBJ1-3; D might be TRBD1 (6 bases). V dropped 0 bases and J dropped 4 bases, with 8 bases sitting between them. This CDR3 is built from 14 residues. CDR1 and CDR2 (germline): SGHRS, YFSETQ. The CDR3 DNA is TGCGCCAGCAGCTTGGGGACAGACGGAAACACCATATATTTT. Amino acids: CASSLGTDGNTIYF.

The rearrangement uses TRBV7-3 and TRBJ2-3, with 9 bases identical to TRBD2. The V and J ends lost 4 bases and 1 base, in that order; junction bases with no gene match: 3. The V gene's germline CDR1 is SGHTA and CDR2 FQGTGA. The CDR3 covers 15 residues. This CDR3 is CASSSSSGGTDTQYF. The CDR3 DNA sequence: TGTGCCAGCAGCTCCTCTAGCGGGGGCACAGATACGCAGTATTTT. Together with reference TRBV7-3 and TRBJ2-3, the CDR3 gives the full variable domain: GAGVSQTPSNKVTEKGKYVELRCDPISGHTALYWYRQSLGQGPEFLIYFQGTGAADDSGLPNDRFFAVRPEGSVSTLKIQRTERGDSAVYLCASSSSSGGTDTQYFGPGTRLTVL.

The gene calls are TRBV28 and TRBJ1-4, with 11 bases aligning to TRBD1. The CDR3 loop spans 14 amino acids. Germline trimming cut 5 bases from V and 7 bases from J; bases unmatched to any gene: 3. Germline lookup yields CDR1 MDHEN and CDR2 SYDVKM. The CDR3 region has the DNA TGTGCCAGCAGTGGGGACAGGGGGGGTGAAAAACTGTTTTTT. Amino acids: CASSGDRGGEKLFF.

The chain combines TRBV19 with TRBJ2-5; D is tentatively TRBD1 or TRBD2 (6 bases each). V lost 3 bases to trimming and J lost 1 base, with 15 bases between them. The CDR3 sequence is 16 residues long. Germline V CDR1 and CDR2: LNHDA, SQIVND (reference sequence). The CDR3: CASSIKGTGAQETQYF. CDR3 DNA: TGTGCCAGTAGTATTAAAGGCACGGGGGCCCAAGAGACCCAGTACTTC.

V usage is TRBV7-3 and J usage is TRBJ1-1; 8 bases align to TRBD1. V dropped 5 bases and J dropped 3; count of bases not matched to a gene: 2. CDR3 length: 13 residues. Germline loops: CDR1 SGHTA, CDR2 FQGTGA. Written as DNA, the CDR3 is TGTGCCAGCAGCCTACAGGGGGACACTGAAGCTTTCTTT. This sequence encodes CASSLQGDTEAFF.

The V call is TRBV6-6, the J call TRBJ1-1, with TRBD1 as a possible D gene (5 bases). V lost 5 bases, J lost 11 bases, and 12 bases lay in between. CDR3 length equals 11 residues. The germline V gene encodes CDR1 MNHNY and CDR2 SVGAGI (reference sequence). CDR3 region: CASSKGERAFF. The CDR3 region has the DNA TGTGCCAGCAGTAAAGGGGAGCGCGCTTTCTTT.

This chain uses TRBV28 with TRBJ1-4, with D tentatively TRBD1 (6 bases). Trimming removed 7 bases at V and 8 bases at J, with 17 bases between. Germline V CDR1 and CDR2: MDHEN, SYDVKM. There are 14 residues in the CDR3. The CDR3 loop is CASTPGGPGEKLFF. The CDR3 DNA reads TGTGCCAGCACCCCTGGGGGGCCGGGAGAAAAACTGTTTTTT.

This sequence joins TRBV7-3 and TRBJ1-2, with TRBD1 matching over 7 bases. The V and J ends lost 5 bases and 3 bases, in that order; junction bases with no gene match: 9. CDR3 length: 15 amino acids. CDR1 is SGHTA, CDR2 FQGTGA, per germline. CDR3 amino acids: CASSPWDRFDYGYTF. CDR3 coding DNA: TGTGCCAGCAGCCCGTGGGACAGATTTGACTATGGCTACACCTTC. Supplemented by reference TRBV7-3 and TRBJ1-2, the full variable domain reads GAGVSQTPSNKVTEKGKYVELRCDPISGHTALYWYRQSLGQGPEFLIYFQGTGAADDSGLPNDRFFAVRPEGSVSTLKIQRTERGDSAVYLCASSPWDRFDYGYTFGSGTRLTVV.

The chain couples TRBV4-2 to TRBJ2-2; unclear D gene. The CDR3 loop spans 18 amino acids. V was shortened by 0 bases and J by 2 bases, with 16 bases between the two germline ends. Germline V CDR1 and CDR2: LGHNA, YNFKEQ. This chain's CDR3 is CASSQEVPQRGNTGELFF. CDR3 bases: TGTGCCAGCAGCCAAGAAGTCCCACAGCGTGGTAACACCGGGGAGCTGTTTTTT.

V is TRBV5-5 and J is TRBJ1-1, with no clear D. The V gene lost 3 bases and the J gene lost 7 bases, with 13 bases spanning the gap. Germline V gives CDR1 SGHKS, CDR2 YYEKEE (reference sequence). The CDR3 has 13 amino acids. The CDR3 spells CASSWRLDFEAFF. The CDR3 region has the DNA TGTGCCAGCAGCTGGAGGCTAGACTTTGAAGCTTTCTTT.

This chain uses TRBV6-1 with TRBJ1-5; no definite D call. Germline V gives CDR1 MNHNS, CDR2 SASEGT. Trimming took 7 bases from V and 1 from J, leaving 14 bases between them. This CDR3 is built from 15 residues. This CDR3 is CASTPGVTSNQPQHF. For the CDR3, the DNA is TGTGCCAGCACCCCCGGGGTTACGAGCAATCAGCCCCAGCATTTT.

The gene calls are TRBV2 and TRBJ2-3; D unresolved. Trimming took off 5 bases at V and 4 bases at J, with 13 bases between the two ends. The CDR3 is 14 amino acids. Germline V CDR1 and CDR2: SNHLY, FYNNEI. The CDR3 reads CASSMTKRSDTQYF. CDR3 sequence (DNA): TGTGCCAGCAGTATGACAAAACGATCAGATACGCAGTATTTT.

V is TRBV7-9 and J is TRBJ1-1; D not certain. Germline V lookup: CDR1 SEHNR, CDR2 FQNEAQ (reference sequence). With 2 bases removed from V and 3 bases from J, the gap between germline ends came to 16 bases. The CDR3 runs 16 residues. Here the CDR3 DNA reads TGTGCCAGCAGCTTAAGTAGTCATGTCTTAGACACTGAAGCTTTCTTT. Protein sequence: CASSLSSHVLDTEAFF.

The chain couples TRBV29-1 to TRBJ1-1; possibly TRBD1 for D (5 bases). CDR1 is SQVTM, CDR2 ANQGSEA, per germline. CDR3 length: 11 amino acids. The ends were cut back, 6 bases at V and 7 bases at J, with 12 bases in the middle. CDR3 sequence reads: CSVGRIHEAFF. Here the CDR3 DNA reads TGCAGCGTGGGACGTATACATGAAGCTTTCTTT.

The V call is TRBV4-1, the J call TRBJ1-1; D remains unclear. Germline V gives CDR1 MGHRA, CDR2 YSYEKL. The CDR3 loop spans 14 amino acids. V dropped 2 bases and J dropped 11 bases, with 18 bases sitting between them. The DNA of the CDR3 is TGCGCCAGCAGCCAACCGCGAAGAGGGAAGAGCGCTTTCTTT. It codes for CASSQPRRGKSAFF.

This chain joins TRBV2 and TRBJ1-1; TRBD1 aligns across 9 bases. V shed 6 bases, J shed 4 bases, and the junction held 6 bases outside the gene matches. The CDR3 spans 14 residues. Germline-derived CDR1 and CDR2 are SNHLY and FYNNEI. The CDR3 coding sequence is TGTGCCAGCAGGGAACAGGGGGCAAGCACTGAAGCTTTCTTT. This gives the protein CASREQGASTEAFF.

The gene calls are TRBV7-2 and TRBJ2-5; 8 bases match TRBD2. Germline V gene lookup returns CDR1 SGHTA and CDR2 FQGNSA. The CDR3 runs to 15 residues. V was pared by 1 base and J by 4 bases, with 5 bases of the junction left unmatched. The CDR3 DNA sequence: TGTGCCAGCAGCTTAGAGGGCGGGGGGCTAGAGACCCAGTACTTC. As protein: CASSLEGGGLETQYF.